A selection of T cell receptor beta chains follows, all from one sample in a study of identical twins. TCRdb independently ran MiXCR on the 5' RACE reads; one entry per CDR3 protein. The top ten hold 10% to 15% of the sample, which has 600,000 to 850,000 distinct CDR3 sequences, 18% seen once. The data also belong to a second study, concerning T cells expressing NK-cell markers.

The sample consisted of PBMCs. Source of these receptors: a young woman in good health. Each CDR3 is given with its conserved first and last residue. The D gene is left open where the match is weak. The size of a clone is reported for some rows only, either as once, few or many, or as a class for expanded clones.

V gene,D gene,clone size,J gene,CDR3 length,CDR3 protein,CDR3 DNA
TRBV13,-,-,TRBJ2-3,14,CASSPSESTDTQYF,TGTGCCAGCAGCCCGTCGGAATCCACAGATACGCAGTATTTT
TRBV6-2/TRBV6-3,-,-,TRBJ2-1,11,CASSEPPEQFF,TGTGCCAGCAGTGAGCCCCCCGAGCAGTTCTTC
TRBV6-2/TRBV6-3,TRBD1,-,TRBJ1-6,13,CASSRDSDSPLHF,TGTGCCAGCAGCCGGGACAGTGATTCACCCCTCCACTTT
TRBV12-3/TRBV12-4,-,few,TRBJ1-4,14,CASSHQRANEKLFF,TGTGCCAGCAGCCATCAGAGGGCTAATGAAAAACTGTTTTTT
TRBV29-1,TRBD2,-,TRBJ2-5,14,CSVGAGGILETQYF,TGCAGCGTTGGAGCGGGAGGGATACTGGAGACCCAGTACTTC
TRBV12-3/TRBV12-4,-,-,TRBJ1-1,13,CASSARANTEAFF,TGTGCCAGCAGTGCCCGGGCGAACACTGAAGCTTTCTTT
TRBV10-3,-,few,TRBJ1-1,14,CAISVRGRNTEAFF,TGTGCCATCAGTGTAAGGGGGAGGAACACTGAAGCTTTCTTT
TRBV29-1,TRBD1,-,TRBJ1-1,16,CSVEGPGGIMNTEAFF,TGCAGCGTTGAAGGACCAGGGGGCATTATGAACACTGAAGCTTTCTTT
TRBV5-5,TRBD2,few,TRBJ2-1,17,CASTPRLAGGSYNEQFF,TGTGCCAGCACCCCACGACTAGCGGGGGGTAGCTACAATGAGCAGTTCTTC
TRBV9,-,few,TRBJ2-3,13,CASRPGSGNTQYF,TGTGCCAGCAGGCCCGGTTCGGGGAATACGCAGTATTTT
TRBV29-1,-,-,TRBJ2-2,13,CSVNPGYTGELFF,TGCAGCGTTAATCCGGGGTACACCGGGGAGCTGTTTTTT
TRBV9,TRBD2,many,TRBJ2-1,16,CASSPTSGRGYNEQFF,TGTGCCAGCAGCCCGACTAGCGGGAGGGGCTACAATGAGCAGTTCTTC
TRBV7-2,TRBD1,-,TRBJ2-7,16,CASSPTRGTGVHEQYF,TGTGCCAGCAGCCCTACCAGGGGGACAGGTGTACACGAGCAGTACTTC
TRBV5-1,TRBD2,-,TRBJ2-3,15,CASSLTSGMTDTQYF,TGCGCCAGCAGCTTGACTAGCGGGATGACAGATACGCAGTATTTT
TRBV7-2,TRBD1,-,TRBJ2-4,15,CASSPRQGLGGIQYF,TGTGCCAGCAGCCCTAGACAGGGATTGGGCGGCATTCAGTACTTC
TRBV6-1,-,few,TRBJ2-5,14,CASTNSGGQETQYF,TGTGCCAGCACGAATTCGGGCGGACAAGAGACCCAGTACTTC
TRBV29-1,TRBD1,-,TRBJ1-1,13,CSAGTDRNTEAFF,TGCAGCGCCGGGACAGACCGGAACACTGAAGCTTTCTTT
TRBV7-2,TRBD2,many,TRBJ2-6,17,CASSSRPAGDGANVLTF,TGTGCCAGCAGCTCACGACCCGCGGGAGATGGGGCCAACGTCCTGACTTTC
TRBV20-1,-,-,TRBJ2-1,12,CSARGLANEQFF,TGCAGTGCTAGAGGCCTAGCCAATGAGCAGTTCTTC
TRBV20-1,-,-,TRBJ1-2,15,CSARVPAIGHYGYTF,TGCAGTGCTAGAGTCCCGGCCATCGGACACTATGGCTACACCTTC
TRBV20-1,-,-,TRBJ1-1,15,CSARDPRPPHTEAFF,TGCAGTGCTAGAGACCCCCGGCCACCCCACACTGAAGCTTTCTTT
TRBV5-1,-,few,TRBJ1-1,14,CASSLVTAGTEAFF,TGCGCCAGCAGCTTGGTTACTGCCGGGACTGAAGCTTTCTTT